This T cell receptor (beta chain) was obtained from a study of blood T cell repertoires in COVID-19. In the study's own analysis: Quantification of nucleated cells was approximated via reference gene primer amplification. Produced via immunoSEQ multiplex PCR; TCRdb's table is partial and in-frame only. For V, J and clone size, that table is used; D and trimming come from the DNA. Of approximately 230,000 clones listed, about 79% were seen once; the top ten hold roughly 10%. The germline gives CDR1 MNHEY, CDR2 SVGAGI. Trimming left V 7 bases short and J 5 bases short, with 14 bases between. The CDR3 extends over 13 amino acids.

Source material: peripheral blood. The chain couples TRBV6-5 to TRBJ1-2; D remains ambiguous. This receptor was obtained from an elderly man with acute or convalescent COVID-19. CDR3 DNA sequence: TGTGCCAGCATGCGGGGAAACGGTTATGGCTACACCTTC. It codes for CASMRGNGYGYTF.